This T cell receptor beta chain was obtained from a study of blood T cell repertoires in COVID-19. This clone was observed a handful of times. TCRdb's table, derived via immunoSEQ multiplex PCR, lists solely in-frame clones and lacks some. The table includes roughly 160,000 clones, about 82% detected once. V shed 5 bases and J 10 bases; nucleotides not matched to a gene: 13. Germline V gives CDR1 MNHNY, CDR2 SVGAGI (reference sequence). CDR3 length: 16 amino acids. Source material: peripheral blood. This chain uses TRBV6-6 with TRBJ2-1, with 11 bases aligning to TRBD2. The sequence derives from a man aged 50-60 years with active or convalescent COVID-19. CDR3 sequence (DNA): TGTGCCAGCAGTACGTCACTAGCGGGGGCCCCGGGGGAGCAGTTCTTC. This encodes CASSTSLAGAPGEQFF.